What follows are 9 T cell receptor beta chains derived from one specimen sequenced in a study of cytomegalovirus exposure and HLA in healthy donors. Primers: 60 Vbeta forward and 13 Jbeta reverse. Measured with immunoSEQ multiplex PCR; TCRdb has only the in-frame clones, and not every one. The table lists about 160,000 clones, 65% to 85% of them singletons, with roughly 7% in the top ten. The sample was PBMCs. These receptors came from a woman aged 40-49 years in good health and CMV-seropositive.

The V call is TRBV2, the J call TRBJ2-7, with 7 bases lining up with TRBD1. This CDR3 is built from 11 residues. Per the germline V gene, CDR1 is SNHLY and CDR2 is FYNNEI. The junction had 3 bases not matched to a gene; V was cut back by 4 bases and J by 9 bases. The CDR3 DNA follows: TGTGCCAGCAGTGGGGGGACAGTGCAGTACTTC. It specifies CASSGGTVQYF.

This rearrangement joins TRBV5-1 to TRBJ1-2, with D possibly matching TRBD1 (5 bases). Trimming stripped 4 bases from V and 4 bases from J, with 11 bases between. Germline lookup yields CDR1 SGHRS and CDR2 YFSETQ. This CDR3 has 13 residues. The chain's CDR3 is CASSQDNSYGYTF. As DNA, the CDR3 is TGCGCCAGCAGCCAGGACAACTCCTATGGCTACACCTTC.

The rearrangement uses TRBV2 and TRBJ2-7; 9 bases agree with TRBD1. The CDR3 runs to 16 residues. J gave up 0 bases and V 3 bases, and 6 bases lay outside the gene matches. CDR1 is SNHLY and CDR2 is FYNNEI in the germline V gene. The CDR3: CASSEHRGLNSYEQYF. CDR3 coding DNA: TGTGCCAGCAGTGAGCACAGGGGGCTAAACTCCTACGAGCAGTACTTC.

The CDR3 sequence is CASSLVGGFNNEQFF. The DNA for the CDR3 is TGTGCCAGCAGCTTAGTGGGGGGATTCAACAATGAGCAGTTCTTC. V usage is TRBV7-2 and J usage is TRBJ2-1, with TRBD2 as a possible D gene (6 bases). V was shortened by 1 base and J by 5 bases, with 12 bases between the two germline ends. CDR3 length equals 15 residues. Germline V gene data show CDR1 as SGHTA and CDR2 as FQGNSA.

This clone was counted once. The chain couples TRBV5-1 to TRBJ2-3; D is unclear. CDR3 length: 17 amino acids. Trimming shortened V by 0 bases and J by 4 bases, and 18 bases separated the two germline ends. Germline V gives CDR1 SGHRS, CDR2 YFSETQ. The CDR3 nucleotides read TGCGCCAGCAGCTTGGAGGTGCGGTCGTTATCCGCAGATACGCAGTATTTT. Protein: CASSLEVRSLSADTQYF.

V is TRBV2 and J is TRBJ2-3; 7 positions agree with TRBD1. This CDR3 comprises 14 residues. V gave up 4 bases and J gave up 4 bases; unmatched junction bases: 5. Germline V CDR1 and CDR2: SNHLY, FYNNEI. CDR3 sequence (DNA): TGTGCCAGCAGTGGGACAGGAGGTGCAGATACGCAGTATTTT. It translates to CASSGTGGADTQYF.

The genes are TRBV7-9 and TRBJ2-3; the match to TRBD2 covers 12 bases. This CDR3 has 15 residues. Germline assignment: CDR1 SEHNR and CDR2 FQNEAQ (reference sequence). V shed 4 bases and J 8 bases; nucleotides not matched to a gene: 7. DNA for the CDR3: TGTGCCAGCAGCTCCCTAGCGGGGGGGCCTGGTACGCAGTATTTT. Its protein is CASSSLAGGPGTQYF.

This chain connects TRBV11-2 to TRBJ2-5; 11 bases match TRBD2. CDR1 and CDR2 (germline): SGHAT, FQNNGV. The CDR3 runs 14 residues. Trimming cost V 3 bases and J 6 bases; bases outside gene matches: 3. CDR3 nucleotide sequence: TGTGCCAGCAGCTTCGCTAGCGGGGGGCAGACCCAGTACTTC. Its translation is CASSFASGGQTQYF.

This clone has only a few counts. The CDR3 spells CASSPPDAGGGYTF. The CDR3 DNA follows: TGTGCCAGCAGTCCACCGGATGCTGGGGGCGGCTACACCTTC. This rearrangement joins TRBV4-2 to TRBJ1-2; D is possibly TRBD1 (6 bases). V was shortened by 6 bases and J by 8 bases, with 19 bases between the two germline ends. Germline V CDR1 and CDR2: LGHNA, YNFKEQ. The length of the CDR3 is 14 residues.